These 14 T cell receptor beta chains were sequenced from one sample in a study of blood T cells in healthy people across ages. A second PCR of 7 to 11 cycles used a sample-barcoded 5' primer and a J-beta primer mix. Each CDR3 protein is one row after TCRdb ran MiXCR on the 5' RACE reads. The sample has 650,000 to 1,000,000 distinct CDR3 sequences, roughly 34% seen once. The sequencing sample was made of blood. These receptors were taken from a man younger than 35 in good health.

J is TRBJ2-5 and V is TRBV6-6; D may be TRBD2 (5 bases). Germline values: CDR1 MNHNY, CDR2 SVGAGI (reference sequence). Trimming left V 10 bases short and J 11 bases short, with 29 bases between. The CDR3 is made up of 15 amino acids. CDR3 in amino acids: CATCLSGGPINEQYF. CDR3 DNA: TGTGCCACCTGTCTGAGCGGCGGACCTATTAATGAGCAGTACTTC.

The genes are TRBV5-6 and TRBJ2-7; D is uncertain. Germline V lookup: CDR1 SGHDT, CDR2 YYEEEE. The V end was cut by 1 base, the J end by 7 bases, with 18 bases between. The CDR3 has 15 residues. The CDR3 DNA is TGTGCCAGCAGCTTGTACGCTCTACTCTACAATGAGCAGTACTTC. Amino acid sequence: CASSLYALLYNEQYF.

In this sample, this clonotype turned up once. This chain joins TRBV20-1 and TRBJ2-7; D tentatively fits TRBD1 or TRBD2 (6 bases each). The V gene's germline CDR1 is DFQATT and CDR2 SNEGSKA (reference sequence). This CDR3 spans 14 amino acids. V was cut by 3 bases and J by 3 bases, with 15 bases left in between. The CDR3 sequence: CSARGGYQSYEQYF. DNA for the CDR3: TGCAGTGCTAGGGGGGGCTACCAGAGCTACGAGCAGTACTTC.

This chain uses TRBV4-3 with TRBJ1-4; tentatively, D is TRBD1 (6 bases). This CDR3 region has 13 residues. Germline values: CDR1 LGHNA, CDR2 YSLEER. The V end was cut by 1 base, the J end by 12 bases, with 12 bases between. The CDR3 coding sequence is TGCGCCAGCAGCCAAGGGGGGGGCGAGGAACTGTTTTTT. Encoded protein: CASSQGGGEELFF.

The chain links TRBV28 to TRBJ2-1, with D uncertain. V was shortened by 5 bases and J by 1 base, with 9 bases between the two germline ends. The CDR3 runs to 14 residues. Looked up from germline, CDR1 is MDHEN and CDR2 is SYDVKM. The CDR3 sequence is CASSISASYNEQFF. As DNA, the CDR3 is TGTGCCAGCAGTATTTCAGCGTCCTACAATGAGCAGTTCTTC.

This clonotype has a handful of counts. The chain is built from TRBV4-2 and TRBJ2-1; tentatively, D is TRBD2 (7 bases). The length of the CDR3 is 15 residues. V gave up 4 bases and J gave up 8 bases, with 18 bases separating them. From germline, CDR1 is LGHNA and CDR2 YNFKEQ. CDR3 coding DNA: TGTGCCAGCAGCCGAGGGGGGGGCGCTGGGGATGAGCAGTTCTTC. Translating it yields CASSRGGGAGDEQFF.

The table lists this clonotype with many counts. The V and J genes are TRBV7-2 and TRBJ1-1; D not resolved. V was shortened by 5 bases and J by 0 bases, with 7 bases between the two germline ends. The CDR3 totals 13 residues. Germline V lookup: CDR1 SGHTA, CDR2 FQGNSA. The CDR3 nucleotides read TGTGCCAGCAGCGTCGACATGAACACTGAAGCTTTCTTT. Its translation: CASSVDMNTEAFF.

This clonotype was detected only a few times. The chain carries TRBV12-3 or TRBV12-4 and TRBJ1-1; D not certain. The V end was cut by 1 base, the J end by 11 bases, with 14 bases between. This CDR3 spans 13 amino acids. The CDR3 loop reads CASSLGIRSRAFF. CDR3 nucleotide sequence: TGTGCCAGCAGTTTAGGTATTCGAAGTAGGGCTTTCTTT.

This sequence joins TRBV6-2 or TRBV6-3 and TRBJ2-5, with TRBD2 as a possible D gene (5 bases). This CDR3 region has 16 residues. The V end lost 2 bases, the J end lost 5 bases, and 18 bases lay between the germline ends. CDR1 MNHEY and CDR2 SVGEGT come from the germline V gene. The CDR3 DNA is TGTGCCAGCAGTTACAGAGGACTTTCAAGCTCGGAGACCCAGTACTTC. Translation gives CASSYRGLSSSETQYF.

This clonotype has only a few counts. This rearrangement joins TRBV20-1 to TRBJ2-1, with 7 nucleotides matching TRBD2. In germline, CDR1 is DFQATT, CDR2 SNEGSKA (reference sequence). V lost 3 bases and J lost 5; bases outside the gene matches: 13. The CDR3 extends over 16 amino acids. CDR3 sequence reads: CSASKPGGGVHNEQFF. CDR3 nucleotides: TGCAGTGCTAGTAAGCCGGGCGGGGGAGTTCACAATGAGCAGTTCTTC.

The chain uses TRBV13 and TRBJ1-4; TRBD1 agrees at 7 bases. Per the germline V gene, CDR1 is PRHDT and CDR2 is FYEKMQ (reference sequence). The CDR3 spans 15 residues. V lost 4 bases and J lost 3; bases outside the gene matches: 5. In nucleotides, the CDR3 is TGTGCCAGCAGCTCCCCAGGGACAGCTAATGAAAAACTGTTTTTT. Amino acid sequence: CASSSPGTANEKLFF.

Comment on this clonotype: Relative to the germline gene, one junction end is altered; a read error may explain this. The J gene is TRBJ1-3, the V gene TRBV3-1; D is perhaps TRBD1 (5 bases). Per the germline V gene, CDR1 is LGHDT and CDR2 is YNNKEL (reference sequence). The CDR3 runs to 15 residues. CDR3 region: CASSQEITGGNTTYF. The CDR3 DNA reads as TGTGCCAGCAGCCAAGAAATAACAGGAGGAAACACCACATATTTT. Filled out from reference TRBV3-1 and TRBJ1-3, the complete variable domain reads DTAVSQTPKYLVTQMGNDKSIKCEQNLGHDTMYWYKQDSKKFLKIMFSYNNKELIINETVPNRFSPKSPDKAHLNLHINSLELGDSAVYFCASSQEITGGNTTYFGEGSWLTVV.

CDR3 amino acids: CASSLAEQGATLGDTF. The CDR3 region has the DNA TGTGCCAGCAGCTTGGCCGAACAGGGGGCCACCCTGGGAGACACCTTC. This chain connects TRBV5-4 to TRBJ1-2, with TRBD1 matching over 9 bases. Per germline, CDR1 SGHNT and CDR2 YYREEE (reference sequence). The V and J ends lost 0 bases and 12 bases, in that order; junction bases with no gene match: 15. The CDR3 totals 16 residues.

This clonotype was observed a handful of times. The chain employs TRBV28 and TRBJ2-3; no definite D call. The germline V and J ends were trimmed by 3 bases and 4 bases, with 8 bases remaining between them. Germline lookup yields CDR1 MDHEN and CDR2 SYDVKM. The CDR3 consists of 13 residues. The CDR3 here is CASSFSVPDTQYF. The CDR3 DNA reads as TGTGCCAGCAGTTTTTCGGTTCCAGATACGCAGTATTTT.